There are many counts of the clone carrying this T cell receptor beta chain. Its antigen is undetermined. The sample comes from a study of neurological immune-mediated disorders. Study results and caveats: The most TCR clonal expansion was seen in HTLV-1-associated myelopathy, and the least was seen in multiple sclerosis, which fell below healthy controls.

Synthesis of cDNA used 5'RACE (with 10-nucleotide random UMIs). MiXCR, run by TCRdb on the 5' RACE reads, gives a single entry per CDR3 protein. This repertoire shows 30,000 or so distinct CDR3 sequences, over 4% found once; its top ten account for around 23%. The unsorted libraries had their origin in 2 million PBMCs stored at -80 C. Trimming stripped 3 bases from V and 1 base from J, with 12 bases between. This CDR3 has 15 residues. Germline V gives CDR1 LGHDT, CDR2 YNNKEL (reference sequence). The origin of this receptor is a man younger than 30 in good health. V gene TRBV3-1 combines with J gene TRBJ1-1, with D possibly being TRBD1 (6 bases). The specimen sequenced was PBMCs. In DNA form, the CDR3 reads TGTGCCAGCAGCCAGGTTGGGGGGGCGAACACTGAAGCTTTCTTT. Translated: CASSQVGGANTEAFF.